These 11 T cell receptor beta chains share one sample of origin, sequenced in a study of blood T cells in healthy people across ages. Combining a sample-barcoded 5' primer with a J-beta primer mix, a second PCR ran for roughly 7 to 12 cycles. TCRdb reprocessed the 5' RACE reads via MiXCR and lists one record per CDR3 protein. This sample has about 1.5 million distinct CDR3 sequences, with about 45% found just once. Sequenced input: blood. These receptors originate from a young woman in good health.

The rearrangement uses TRBV4-2 and TRBJ1-1, with 8 bases lining up with TRBD1. The J segment lost 5 bases and the V segment lost 0 bases, leaving 11 bases of the junction unmatched. The germline V gene encodes CDR1 LGHNA and CDR2 YNFKEQ. This CDR3 spans 17 amino acids. The CDR3 sequence: CASSQESQGAGYTEAFF. As DNA, the CDR3 is TGTGCCAGCAGCCAAGAAAGCCAGGGGGCTGGATATACTGAAGCTTTCTTT.

This chain links TRBV12-3 or TRBV12-4 with TRBJ2-2, with D possibly being TRBD1 (6 bases). CDR3 length: 14 amino acids. Trimming left V 3 bases short and J 7 bases short, with 12 bases between. The CDR3, as DNA: TGTGCCAGCAGTTTGCAGGGGATTGGCGGGGAGCTGTTTTTT. Translation: CASSLQGIGGELFF.

The chain employs TRBV24-1 and TRBJ2-3; 11 bases line up with TRBD1. The CDR3 contains 17 residues. Germline CDR1 and CDR2: KGHDR and SFDVKD. The J segment lost 6 bases and the V segment lost 3 bases, leaving 10 bases of the junction unmatched. The chain's CDR3 is CATSDPGTGGQLDTQYF. The CDR3 nucleotides are TGTGCCACCAGTGATCCCGGGACAGGGGGTCAACTTGATACGCAGTATTTT.

DNA for the CDR3: TGTGCCAGCAGCGTAGAAGGGGACTCCACTGAAGCTTTCTTT. It specifies CASSVEGDSTEAFF. The rearrangement uses TRBV9 and TRBJ1-1, with D possibly TRBD1 on 5 matching bases. Germline assignment: CDR1 SGDLS and CDR2 YYNGEE. The germline V and J ends were trimmed by 0 bases and 4 bases, with 10 bases remaining between them. The CDR3 contains 14 residues.

The genes are TRBV18 and TRBJ2-1, with 15 positions matching TRBD2. This CDR3 contains 17 residues. The junction had 5 bases not matched to a gene; V was cut back by 2 bases and J by 6 bases. The V gene's germline CDR1 is KGHSH and CDR2 LQKENI. As DNA, the CDR3 is TGTGCCAGCTCACCAAGGACTAGCGGGAGGGATCGCAATGAGCAGTTCTTC. Its protein product is CASSPRTSGRDRNEQFF.

The table lists this clonotype with many counts. The chain combines TRBV20-1 with TRBJ2-1; 9 bases are a match to TRBD2. V lost 6 bases and J lost 9; bases outside the gene matches: 12. Germline-derived CDR1 and CDR2 are DFQATT and SNEGSKA (reference sequence). This CDR3 has 14 amino acids. CDR3 in DNA: TGCAGTGCCCCTCCAGCGGGAGGAATTGGTGAGCAGTTCTTC. Its protein product is CSAPPAGGIGEQFF.

The J gene is TRBJ1-5, the V gene TRBV20-1, with D perhaps TRBD1 (5 bases). The CDR3 has 14 amino acids. Trimming cost V 6 bases and J 4 bases, with 16 bases left between them. Germline lookup yields CDR1 DFQATT and CDR2 SNEGSKA (reference sequence). The CDR3 DNA is TGCAGTGCCCAACGGGGGGACGCTAATCAGCCCCAGCATTTT. Its protein product is CSAQRGDANQPQHF.

V gene TRBV21-1 combines with J gene TRBJ1-6; the table calls TRBD1, which could not be checked here. TRBV21-1 is described as a pseudogene. This CDR3 has 14 amino acids. This CDR3 reads CASRPGGANSPLHF. In DNA form, the CDR3 reads TGTGCCAGCCGCCCAGGGGGGGCTAATTCACCCCTCCACTTT.

The chain combines TRBV4-2 with TRBJ2-2, with 8 bases identical to TRBD2. The CDR3 is made up of 16 amino acids. Trimming at V came to 0 bases and at J to 5 bases, leaving 5 bases not matched to a gene. Germline CDR1 is LGHNA and CDR2 is YNFKEQ. This CDR3 reads CASSQDRGGITGELFF. The CDR3 region has the DNA TGTGCCAGCAGCCAAGATCGCGGGGGGATTACCGGGGAGCTGTTTTTT.

V usage is TRBV6-1 and J usage is TRBJ2-7, with no clear D. Germline CDR1 and CDR2: MNHNS and SASEGT. Trimming pared 1 base from V and 0 bases from J, leaving 13 bases between. The CDR3 sequence is 16 residues long. CDR3 nucleotides: TGTGCCAGCAGTGAAGTTTATGGCAGCGACTCCTACGAGCAGTACTTC. This translates into CASSEVYGSDSYEQYF.

For this clonotype: A much larger clone lies a single base off, so this may be a read error. The V and J genes are TRBV7-6 and TRBJ2-5; 10 bases map to TRBD1. Per the germline V gene, CDR1 is SGHVS and CDR2 is FNYEAQ. V shed 5 bases, J shed 4 bases, and the junction held 4 bases outside the gene matches. The CDR3 runs to 14 residues. This CDR3 is CASSPGTGAETQYF. The CDR3 DNA reads as TGTGCCAGCAGCCCCGGGACAGGGGCAGAGACCCAGTACTTC.